This T cell receptor beta chain is drawn from a study of blood T cells in healthy people across ages (dated by TCRdb to about 2015). With regard to the full study: In model experiments, template switching captured about one uniquely barcoded TCR beta cDNA molecule for every two T cells. The study measured age-related changes in TCR beta repertoire diversity using deep sequencing normalized with unique cDNA molecular identifiers. Four age groups were formed from the donors: young (average approximately 17 years), middle-aged (approximately 39), aged (approximately 60) and long-lived (roughly 81). To avoid experimental bias, donors of different ages were distributed randomly across sequencing lanes. Two additional independent replicas of 1 million unique cDNA reads from the same blood draw were analyzed for two donors (one aged 18 to 30 and one aged 80 or older).

Broader findings and caveats from the paper: Bulk unsorted PBMC profiling prevented conclusive comparison of naive and antigen-experienced compartments. As age increased, observed TCR beta diversity per million T cells dropped in a roughly linear way, and a significant reduction was already evident by age 40. Estimates of total diversity from one million sequenced T cells were regarded as lower bounds and underestimates. The percentage of naive T cells measured by flow cytometry correlated strongly with observed TCR beta diversity. The CMV infection status of donors was not known, potentially confounding age-related changes in expanded clonotypes. Compared with the aged group, the long-lived group had more naive CD4+ T cells, fewer expanded clones and increased TCR diversity, a pattern suggesting age selection.

Receptors were amplified or captured by 5' RACE. The reads were generated on an Illumina HiSeq 2500. A second roughly 7 to 11 cycle PCR used a sample-barcoded 5' primer and a J-beta primer mix. A template-switch 5' adaptor carrying 12 random nucleotides introduced a unique molecular identifier onto each TCR beta cDNA molecule. At least 3 million CDR3-containing paired-end reads were obtained from each sample. The Mint cDNA synthesis kit, primed by a TRBC-specific oligonucleotide, was used to synthesize first-strand cDNA from all RNA. After uracil-DNA glycosylase treatment, a first 18-cycle PCR used universal primers M1SS and BC2_uni_R on all cDNA. The study's processing was this. Each sample was normalized by randomly selecting 1 million high-quality reads, each carrying a distinct molecular identifier. Instead of being binned into consensus sequences, reads that shared molecular identifiers were thrown out. CDR3 identification, clonotype clustering and error correction used MiTCR with a Q25 quality threshold and the strictest error-elimination algorithm. A nonparametric unseen species model using Euler transformation provided a lower-bound estimate of total TCR beta diversity. The public sequencing data were trimmed at Q25 with fastp and processed into clonotypes with MiXCR by TCRdb, which kept only in-frame beta chains. Rows are unified per CDR3 protein, each entry keeping the most common DNA and genes. The V and J calls here are based on TCRdb, not the publication. The sample table contains 1.5 million to 2 million distinct CDR3 sequences; only one count was recorded for about 50% of them. The ten largest clones add up to more than 2% of the sample.

Systemically healthy Caucasian individuals from Russia, roughly 40 in total and aged roughly 6 to 90 years, were included as donors. Each donor gave about 9.8 milliliters of peripheral blood, drawn into EDTA-treated Vacutainer tubes. PBMCs were isolated by Ficoll-Paque density-gradient centrifugation, with at least 6 million obtained per sample. Total RNA, at least 6 micrograms per sample, was extracted from PBMCs with Trizol reagent. For every donor, flow cytometry on a PBMC aliquot measured the percentage of naive CD45RAhigh/CD27high T cells. The germline V end is reduced by 7 bases and the J end by 5 bases; junction bases left unmatched: 12. Looking up the germline V gene yields CDR1 MNHEY and CDR2 SVGAGI. From cysteine to phenylalanine, the CDR3 is 16 amino acids long. Here the CDR3 DNA is all that survives: 48 bases in frame from base 1. As to this clonotype: What antigen it recognizes has not been identified. Base-call qualities are not available, and no considerably larger clone is one nucleotide away.

The rearrangement combines TRBV6-5 with TRBJ2-2, with TRBD1 identical over 8 junction bases. Sequences were obtained from blood. The receptor was isolated from a woman between 40 and 55 years old in good health. Read as DNA, the sequence is TGTGCCAGCACTCTTCGAGGGACAGGAGGGACCGGGGAGCTGTTTTTT. Its coded protein is CASTLRGTGGTGELFF.